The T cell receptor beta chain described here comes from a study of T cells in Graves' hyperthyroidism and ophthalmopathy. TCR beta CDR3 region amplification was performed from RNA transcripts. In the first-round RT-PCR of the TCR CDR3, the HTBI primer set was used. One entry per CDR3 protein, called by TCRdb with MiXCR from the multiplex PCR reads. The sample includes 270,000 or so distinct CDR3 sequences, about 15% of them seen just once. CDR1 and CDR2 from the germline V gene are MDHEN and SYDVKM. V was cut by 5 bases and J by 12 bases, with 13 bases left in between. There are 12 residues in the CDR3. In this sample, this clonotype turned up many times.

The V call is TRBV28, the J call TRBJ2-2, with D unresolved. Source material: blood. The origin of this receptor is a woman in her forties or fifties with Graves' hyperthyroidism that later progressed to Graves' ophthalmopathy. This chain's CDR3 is CASSRRAFKLFF. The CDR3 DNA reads TGTGCCAGCAGTCGAAGGGCCTTTAAGCTGTTTTTT.